This is a list of T cell receptor beta chains from one sample in a study of T cells in Graves' hyperthyroidism and ophthalmopathy. One entry per CDR3 protein results from TCRdb running MiXCR on the multiplex PCR reads. This table has 250,000 to 300,000 distinct CDR3 sequences, approximately 15% appearing once. Sequences were obtained from blood. These receptors were taken from a woman between 40 and 50 years old with Graves' hyperthyroidism that later progressed to Graves' ophthalmopathy. Each CDR3 is given with its conserved first and last residue. Fields, in order: J gene, D gene, V gene, clone size, CDR3 length, CDR3 DNA, CDR3 protein. A D gene is named only where the DNA matches it firmly. The size of a clone is reported for some rows only, either as once, few or many, or as a class for expanded clones.

j_call: TRBJ2-5
d_call: -
v_call: TRBV6-5
clone_size: once
cdr3_length: 13
cdr3_nt: TGTGCCAGCAGTTACCAGGCGCAAGAGACCCAGTACTTC
cdr3_aa: CASSYQAQETQYF

j_call: TRBJ2-5
d_call: TRBD2
v_call: TRBV19
clone_size: many
cdr3_length: 15
cdr3_nt: TGTGCCACCGGACTAGCGGGAGGTAGCCAAGAGACCCAGTACTTC
cdr3_aa: CATGLAGGSQETQYF

j_call: TRBJ1-2
d_call: TRBD1
v_call: TRBV28
clone_size: many
cdr3_length: 16
cdr3_nt: TGTGCCAGCTCATTTACCCGAACAGGGGCGCACTCTGGCTACACCTTC
cdr3_aa: CASSFTRTGAHSGYTF

j_call: TRBJ2-5
d_call: TRBD1
v_call: TRBV4-1
clone_size: many
cdr3_length: 21
cdr3_nt: TGCGCCAGCAGCCAAACCGGGACAGGGGAGCGGGCCACCATATCGGGAGAGACCCAGTACTTC
cdr3_aa: CASSQTGTGERATISGETQYF

j_call: TRBJ2-5
d_call: -
v_call: TRBV7-9
clone_size: many
cdr3_length: 14
cdr3_nt: TGTGCCAGCAGTTCAAGTCCCGAAAAAGAGACCCAGTACTTC
cdr3_aa: CASSSSPEKETQYF

j_call: TRBJ2-1
d_call: TRBD2
v_call: TRBV28
clone_size: many
cdr3_length: 16
cdr3_nt: TGTGCCAGCCAACCTCCCAGCGGGAGGCGGCCTCATGAGCAGTTCTTC
cdr3_aa: CASQPPSGRRPHEQFF

j_call: TRBJ1-2
d_call: -
v_call: TRBV6-1
clone_size: many
cdr3_length: 14
cdr3_nt: TGTGCCAGCAGGCAACCCGGGGGAAGCTATGGCTACACCTTC
cdr3_aa: CASRQPGGSYGYTF

j_call: TRBJ2-5
d_call: -
v_call: TRBV13
clone_size: many
cdr3_length: 16
cdr3_nt: TGTGCCAGCAGCTTGGGCAGCCAGGGGCGCAGGGAGACCCAGTACTTC
cdr3_aa: CASSLGSQGRRETQYF

j_call: TRBJ2-2
d_call: -
v_call: TRBV7-7
clone_size: many
cdr3_length: 17
cdr3_nt: TGTGCTAGCAGCTTAACCTTCTGGGCAGGAGACACCGGGGAGCTGTTTTTT
cdr3_aa: CASSLTFWAGDTGELFF

j_call: TRBJ1-1
d_call: -
v_call: TRBV27
clone_size: many
cdr3_length: 14
cdr3_nt: TGTGCCAGCAGTCTGGGACCTTTAGACACTGAAGCTTTCTTT
cdr3_aa: CASSLGPLDTEAFF

j_call: TRBJ2-3
d_call: -
v_call: TRBV7-8
clone_size: many
cdr3_length: 19
cdr3_nt: TGTGCCAGCAGGGACCAGACACTGACAAGCCCCCTAAGCACAGATACGCAGTATTTT
cdr3_aa: CASRDQTLTSPLSTDTQYF

j_call: TRBJ2-7
d_call: TRBD1
v_call: TRBV6-1
clone_size: many
cdr3_length: 14
cdr3_nt: TGTGCCAGCAGTACAGGGGGACCACCCTACGAGCAGTACTTC
cdr3_aa: CASSTGGPPYEQYF

j_call: TRBJ1-6
d_call: -
v_call: TRBV28
clone_size: many
cdr3_length: 17
cdr3_nt: TGTGCCAGCAGACCCCGTGGGGGAACCCCTTATAATTCACCCCTCCACTTT
cdr3_aa: CASRPRGGTPYNSPLHF

j_call: TRBJ2-1
d_call: -
v_call: TRBV7-9
clone_size: few
cdr3_length: 11
cdr3_nt: TGTGCCAGCAGCGTTAAGGGTGAGCAGTTCTTC
cdr3_aa: CASSVKGEQFF

j_call: TRBJ2-3
d_call: TRBD2
v_call: TRBV7-9
clone_size: many
cdr3_length: 13
cdr3_nt: TGTGCCAGCCGTCGGGAGGGGATAGATACGCAGTATTTT
cdr3_aa: CASRREGIDTQYF

j_call: TRBJ1-4
d_call: TRBD1
v_call: TRBV19
clone_size: few
cdr3_length: 13
cdr3_nt: TGTGCCAGTAGTAGGACAGGGGGTGAAAAACTGTTTTTT
cdr3_aa: CASSRTGGEKLFF

j_call: TRBJ1-6
d_call: -
v_call: TRBV10-3
clone_size: -
cdr3_length: 15
cdr3_nt: TGTGCCGTCAGTGAGAAGAGCTCCTATAATTCACCCCTCCACTTT
cdr3_aa: CAVSEKSSYNSPLHF

j_call: TRBJ2-7
d_call: TRBD2
v_call: TRBV2
clone_size: many
cdr3_length: 15
cdr3_nt: TGTGCCAGCAGTGAAAGAACTAGCGGGAGATACGAGCAGTACTTC
cdr3_aa: CASSERTSGRYEQYF

j_call: TRBJ2-3
d_call: TRBD2
v_call: TRBV28
clone_size: many
cdr3_length: 16
cdr3_nt: TGTGCCAGCAGCTCTAGCGGGCAGGGGCACGTAGGTACGCAGTATTTT
cdr3_aa: CASSSSGQGHVGTQYF

j_call: TRBJ1-3
d_call: -
v_call: TRBV2
clone_size: many
cdr3_length: 14
cdr3_nt: TGTGCCAGCGCCGTAACAGCCTCTGGAAACACCATATATTTT
cdr3_aa: CASAVTASGNTIYF